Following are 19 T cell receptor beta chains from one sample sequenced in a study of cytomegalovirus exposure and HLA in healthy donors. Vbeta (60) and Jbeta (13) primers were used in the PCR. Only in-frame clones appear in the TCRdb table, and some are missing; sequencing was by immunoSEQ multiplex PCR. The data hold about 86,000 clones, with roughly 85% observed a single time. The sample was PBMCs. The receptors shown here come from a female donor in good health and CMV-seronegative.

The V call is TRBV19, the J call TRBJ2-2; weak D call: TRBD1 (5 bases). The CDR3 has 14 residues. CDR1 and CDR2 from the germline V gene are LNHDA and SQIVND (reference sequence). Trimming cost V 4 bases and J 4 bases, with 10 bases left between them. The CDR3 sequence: CASSKGRSTGELFF. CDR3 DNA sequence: TGTGCCAGTAGTAAGGGGCGCAGCACCGGGGAGCTGTTTTTT. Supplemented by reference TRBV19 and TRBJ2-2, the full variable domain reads DGGITQSPKYLFRKEGQNVTLSCEQNLNHDAMYWYRQDPGQGLRLIYYSQIVNDFQKGDIAEGYSVSREKKESFPLTVTSAQKNPTAFYLCASSKGRSTGELFFGEGSRLTVL.

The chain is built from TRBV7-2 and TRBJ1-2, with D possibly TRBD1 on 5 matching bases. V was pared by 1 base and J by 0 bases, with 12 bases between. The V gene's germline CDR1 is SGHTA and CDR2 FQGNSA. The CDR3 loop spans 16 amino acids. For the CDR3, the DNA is TGTGCCAGCAGCTTAGAGGTCCAGGGCGCTAACTATGGCTACACCTTC. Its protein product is CASSLEVQGANYGYTF.

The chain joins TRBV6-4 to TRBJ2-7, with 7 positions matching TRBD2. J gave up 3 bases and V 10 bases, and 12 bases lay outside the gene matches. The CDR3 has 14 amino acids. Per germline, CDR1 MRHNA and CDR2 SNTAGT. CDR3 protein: CAIFPGLPVYEQYF. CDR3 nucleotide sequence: TGTGCCATCTTTCCGGGACTACCCGTCTACGAGCAGTACTTC.

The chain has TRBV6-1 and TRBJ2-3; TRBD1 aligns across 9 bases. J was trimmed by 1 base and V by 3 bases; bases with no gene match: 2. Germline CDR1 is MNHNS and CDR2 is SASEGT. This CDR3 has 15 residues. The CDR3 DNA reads TGTGCCAGCAGTGACCGGGACAGGGGCACAGATACGCAGTATTTT. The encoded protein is CASSDRDRGTDTQYF.

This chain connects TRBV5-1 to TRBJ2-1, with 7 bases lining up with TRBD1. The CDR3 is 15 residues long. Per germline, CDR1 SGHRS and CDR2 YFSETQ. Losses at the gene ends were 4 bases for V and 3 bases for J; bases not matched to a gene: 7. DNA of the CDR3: TGCGCCAGCAGCCCCACAGGGGATAGCTACAATGAGCAGTTCTTC. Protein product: CASSPTGDSYNEQFF.

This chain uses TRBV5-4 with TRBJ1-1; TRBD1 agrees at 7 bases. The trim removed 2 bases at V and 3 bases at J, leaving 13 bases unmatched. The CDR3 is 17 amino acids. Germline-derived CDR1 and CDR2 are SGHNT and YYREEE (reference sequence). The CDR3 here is CASSFRQGGTGDTEAFF. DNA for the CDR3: TGTGCCAGCAGCTTTCGACAGGGCGGAACGGGCGACACTGAAGCTTTCTTT.

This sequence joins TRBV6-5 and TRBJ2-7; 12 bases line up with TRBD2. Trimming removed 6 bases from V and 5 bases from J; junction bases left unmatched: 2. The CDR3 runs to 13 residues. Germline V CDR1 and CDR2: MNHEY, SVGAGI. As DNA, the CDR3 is TGTGCCAGCAGAAGACTAGCGGGGGACGAGCAGTACTTC. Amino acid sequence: CASRRLAGDEQYF.

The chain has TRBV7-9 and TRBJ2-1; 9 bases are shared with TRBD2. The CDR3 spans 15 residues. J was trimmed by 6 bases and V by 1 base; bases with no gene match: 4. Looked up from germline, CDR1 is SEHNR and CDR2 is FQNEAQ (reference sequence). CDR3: CASSLVSGSRNEQFF. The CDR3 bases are TGTGCCAGCAGCTTAGTTAGCGGGAGTCGCAATGAGCAGTTCTTC.

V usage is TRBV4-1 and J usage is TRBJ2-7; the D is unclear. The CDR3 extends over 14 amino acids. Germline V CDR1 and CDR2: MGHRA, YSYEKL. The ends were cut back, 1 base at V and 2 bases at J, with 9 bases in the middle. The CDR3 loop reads CASSQGAYPYEQYF. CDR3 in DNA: TGCGCCAGCAGCCAAGGGGCCTACCCCTACGAGCAGTACTTC.

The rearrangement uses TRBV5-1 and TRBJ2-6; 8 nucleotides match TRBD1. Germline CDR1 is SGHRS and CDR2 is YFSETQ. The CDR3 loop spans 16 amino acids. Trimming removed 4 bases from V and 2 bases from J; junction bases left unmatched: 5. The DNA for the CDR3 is TGCGCCAGCAGCCCCGAGACAGGGGCTGGGGCCAACGTCCTGACTTTC. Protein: CASSPETGAGANVLTF.

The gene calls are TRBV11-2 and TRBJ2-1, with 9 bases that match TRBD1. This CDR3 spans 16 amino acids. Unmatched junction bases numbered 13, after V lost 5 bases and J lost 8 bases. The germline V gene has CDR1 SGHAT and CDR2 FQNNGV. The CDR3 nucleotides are TGTGCCAGCAGCCTTCTGTCGGGACAGGGATGGGATGAGCAGTTCTTC. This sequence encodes CASSLLSGQGWDEQFF.

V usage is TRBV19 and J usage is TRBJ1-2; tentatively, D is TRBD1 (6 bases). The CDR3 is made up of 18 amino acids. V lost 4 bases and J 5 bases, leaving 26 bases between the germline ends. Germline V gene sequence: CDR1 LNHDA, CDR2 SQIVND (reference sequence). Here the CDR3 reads CASSNRGRGNPTSYGYTF. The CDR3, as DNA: TGTGCCAGTAGTAACCGGGGCAGGGGAAACCCCACTTCTTATGGCTACACCTTC.

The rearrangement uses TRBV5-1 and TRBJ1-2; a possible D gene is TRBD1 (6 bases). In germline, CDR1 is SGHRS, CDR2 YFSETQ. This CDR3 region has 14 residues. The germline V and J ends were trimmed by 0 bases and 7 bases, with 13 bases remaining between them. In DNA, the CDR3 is TGCGCCAGCAGCTTGGGCAGGGGTGAATCTGGCTACACCTTC. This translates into CASSLGRGESGYTF.

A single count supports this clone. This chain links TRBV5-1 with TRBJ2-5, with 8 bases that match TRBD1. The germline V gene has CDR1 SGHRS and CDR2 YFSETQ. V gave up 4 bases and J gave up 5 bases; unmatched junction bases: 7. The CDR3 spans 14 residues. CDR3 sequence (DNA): TGCGCCAGCAGCCGGCAGGGGGCGGGGGAGACCCAGTACTTC. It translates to CASSRQGAGETQYF.

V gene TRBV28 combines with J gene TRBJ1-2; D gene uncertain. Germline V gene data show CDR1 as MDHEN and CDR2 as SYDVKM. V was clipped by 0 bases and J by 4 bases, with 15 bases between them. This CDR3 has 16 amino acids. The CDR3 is CASSLWGSNTFYGYTF. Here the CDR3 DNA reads TGTGCCAGCAGTTTATGGGGCAGCAACACCTTCTATGGCTACACCTTC.

The CDR3: CASRKSEAGETQYF. As DNA, the CDR3 is TGTGCCAGCAGAAAATCGGAGGCGGGGGAGACCCAGTACTTC. This sequence joins TRBV28 and TRBJ2-5; possibly TRBD2 for D (6 bases). This CDR3 has 14 residues. Germline lookup yields CDR1 MDHEN and CDR2 SYDVKM. Trimming took off 6 bases at V and 5 bases at J, with 16 bases between the two ends.

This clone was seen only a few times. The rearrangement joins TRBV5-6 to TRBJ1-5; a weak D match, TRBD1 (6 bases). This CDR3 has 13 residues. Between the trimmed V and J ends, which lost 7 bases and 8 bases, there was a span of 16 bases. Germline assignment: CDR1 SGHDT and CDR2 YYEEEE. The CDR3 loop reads CASLTGLIKPQHF. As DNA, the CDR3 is TGTGCCAGCCTGACAGGTCTAATCAAGCCCCAGCATTTT.

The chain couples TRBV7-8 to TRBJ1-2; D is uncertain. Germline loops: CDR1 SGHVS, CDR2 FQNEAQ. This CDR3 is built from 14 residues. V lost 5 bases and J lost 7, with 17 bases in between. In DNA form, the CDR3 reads TGTGCCAGCAGCGCATCTAACGGGTTTGGTGGCTACACCTTC. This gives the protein CASSASNGFGGYTF.

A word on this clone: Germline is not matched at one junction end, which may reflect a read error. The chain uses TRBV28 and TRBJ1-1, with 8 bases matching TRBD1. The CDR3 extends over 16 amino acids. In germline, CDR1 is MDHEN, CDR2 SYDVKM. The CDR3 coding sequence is TGTGCCAGCAGTTTATATTACAGGGGGTTAGACACTGAAGCTTTTTTT. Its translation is CASSLYYRGLDTEAFF.